These 25 T cell receptor beta chains share one sample of origin, sequenced in a study of identical twins. TCRdb passed the 5' RACE reads through MiXCR, listing each CDR3 protein once. This sample has some 1,600,000 distinct CDR3 sequences, with around 29% found just once. The specimen sequenced was cord blood. These receptors were obtained from a newborn girl in good health.

This clonotype was counted ten times or more. This chain connects TRBV7-2 to TRBJ2-1; unclear D gene. Germline V gene data show CDR1 as SGHTA and CDR2 as FQGNSA. The CDR3 is made up of 13 amino acids. Trimming removed 9 bases at V and 5 bases at J, with 14 bases between. CDR3 loop: CARGVSRHNEQFF. Written as DNA, the CDR3 is TGTGCCAGAGGTGTTTCTCGCCACAATGAGCAGTTCTTC.

As for this clonotype: The junction departs from the called germline gene at one end, perhaps through a read error. The J gene is TRBJ2-1, the V gene TRBV20-1; no reliable D call. Germline V CDR1 and CDR2: DFQATT, SNEGSKA (reference sequence). This CDR3 is built from 13 residues. The CDR3 DNA sequence: TGCAATGCTAGTATTCTAATATACAATGAGCAGTTCTTC. Translation gives CNASILIYNEQFF.

The DNA for the CDR3 is TGTGCCAGCAGCCAAGATTCTTTTTCCGAGCAGTACTTC. Protein: CASSQDSFSEQYF. This chain uses TRBV3-1 with TRBJ2-7; D unresolved. This CDR3 contains 13 residues. Germline assignment: CDR1 LGHDT and CDR2 YNNKEL (reference sequence). The V and J ends lost 0 bases and 6 bases respectively, with 9 bases between them.

V usage is TRBV4-1 and J usage is TRBJ2-3; 7 bases are a match to TRBD2. CDR1 and CDR2 (germline): MGHRA, YSYEKL. The CDR3 consists of 15 residues. V shed 1 base, J shed 0 bases, and the junction held 1 base outside the gene matches. CDR3 coding DNA: TGCGCCAGCAGCCAAGGGACTAGGAGCACAGATACGCAGTATTTT. Translating gives CASSQGTRSTDTQYF.

This clonotype came up a few times. The chain employs TRBV3-1 and TRBJ2-3, with D possibly TRBD1 on 6 matching bases. There are 17 residues in the CDR3. The germline V and J ends were trimmed by 3 bases and 1 base, with 17 bases remaining between them. The germline gives CDR1 LGHDT, CDR2 YNNKEL (reference sequence). This chain's CDR3 is CASSHSVRRTGTDTQYF. As DNA, the CDR3 is TGTGCCAGCAGCCATAGTGTGCGGCGGACAGGCACAGATACGCAGTATTTT.

This clonotype has more than one count but fewer than ten. This chain connects TRBV5-1 to TRBJ2-7; D possibly corresponds to TRBD2 (6 bases). Germline-derived CDR1 and CDR2 are SGHRS and YFSETQ. This CDR3 contains 15 residues. Trimming removed 4 bases at V and 3 bases at J, with 17 bases between. The CDR3 DNA reads TGCGCCAGCAGCCCACCGGGACTTGCTGTCTACGAGCAGTACTTC. Translation gives CASSPPGLAVYEQYF. Looking up the rest from reference TRBV5-1 and TRBJ2-7 gives the full variable domain: KAGVTQTPRYLIKTRGQQVTLSCSPISGHRSVSWYQQTPGQGLQFLFEYFSETQRNKGNFPGRFSGRQFSNSRSEMNVSTLELGDSALYLCASSPPGLAVYEQYFGPGTRLTVT.

Note on this clonotype: A much larger clone differs from this one at a single base, so this may be a read error. The chain employs TRBV29-1 and TRBJ2-1, with 7 bases aligning to TRBD2. The J call may be mistaken, given a closer DNA end match to TRBJ2-7. CDR3 length: 15 residues. The V gene's germline CDR1 is SQVTM and CDR2 ANQGSEA. The CDR3 region has the DNA TGCAGCGTTGCGTGGCGGGAGAGCTCCTACAATGAGCAGTACTTC. Protein sequence: CSVAWRESSYNEQYF.

This chain uses TRBV9 with TRBJ2-5; no clear D. This CDR3 is 17 amino acids long. V lost 0 bases to trimming and J lost 3 bases, with 18 bases between them. Germline-derived CDR1 and CDR2 are SGDLS and YYNGEE. The CDR3 sequence: CASSVGLTPFLKETQYF. The CDR3 region has the DNA TGTGCCAGCAGCGTAGGTCTCACCCCCTTCTTAAAAGAGACCCAGTACTTC. Combining the CDR3 with reference TRBV9 and TRBJ2-5 gives the whole variable domain DSGVTQTPKHLITATGQRVTLRCSPRSGDLSVYWYQQSLDQGLQFLIQYYNGEERAKGNILERFSAQQFPDLHSELNLSSLELGDSALYFCASSVGLTPFLKETQYFGPGTRLLVL.

The V call is TRBV12-3 or TRBV12-4, the J call TRBJ2-1, with a tentative D call TRBD2 (6 bases). This CDR3 is built from 18 residues. The V gene lost 7 bases and the J gene lost 0 bases, with 22 bases spanning the gap. The CDR3 sequence: CASTPRAGRQSSYNEQFF. The CDR3, as DNA: TGTGCCAGCACCCCAAGGGCGGGGAGGCAAAGCTCCTACAATGAGCAGTTCTTC.

This clonotype was recorded only once. This sequence joins TRBV6-6 and TRBJ2-7; a possible D gene is TRBD2 (6 bases). The CDR3 loop spans 14 amino acids. V lost 8 bases and J lost 6, with 20 bases in between. CDR1 and CDR2 from the germline V gene are MNHNY and SVGAGI (reference sequence). The CDR3 spells CASVAGIPPSEQYF. For the CDR3, the DNA is TGTGCCAGCGTTGCGGGAATTCCTCCCAGCGAGCAGTACTTC.

This clonotype has only one observation. The germline gene is not matched at one end of the junction; a read error may be the cause. The CDR3, as DNA: TGTGCCGGCAGTGAAGCGCAGCGGGGCCCTTTGACGCAGTATTTT. It translates to CAGSEAQRGPLTQYF. The V call is TRBV2, the J call TRBJ2-3, with 7 positions matching TRBD2. CDR1 is SNHLY, CDR2 FYNNEI, per germline. This CDR3 has 15 residues.

This clonotype was counted a few times. This chain joins TRBV7-9 and TRBJ2-5; tentatively, D is TRBD1 (5 bases). The ends were cut back, 4 bases at V and 2 bases at J, with 8 bases in the middle. This CDR3 has 13 residues. CDR1 and CDR2 from the germline V gene are SEHNR and FQNEAQ (reference sequence). The CDR3 is CASSSRQQETQYF. As DNA, the CDR3 is TGTGCCAGCAGCTCTAGACAGCAAGAGACCCAGTACTTC.

This clonotype was counted only a few times. This sequence joins TRBV20-1 and TRBJ2-1; no clear D. With 1 base removed from V and 8 bases from J, the gap between germline ends came to 9 bases. This CDR3 contains 12 residues. Germline V lookup: CDR1 DFQATT, CDR2 SNEGSKA (reference sequence). The CDR3 nucleotides are TGCAGTGCTAGAGGAATGAAGGATGAGCAGTTCTTC. Its translation is CSARGMKDEQFF.

This clonotype was seen more than once but under ten times. This sequence joins TRBV12-3 or TRBV12-4 and TRBJ2-1, with no clear D. The CDR3 runs to 17 residues. Trimming left V 0 bases short and J 5 bases short, with 17 bases between. The CDR3 nucleotides are TGTGCCAGCAGTTTAGCGGGAAACAAGTACGGCAACAATGAGCAGTTCTTC. Translating it yields CASSLAGNKYGNNEQFF.

The rearrangement uses TRBV12-3 or TRBV12-4 and TRBJ2-5; a weak D match, TRBD2 (5 bases). This CDR3 has 13 residues. The V and J ends lost 4 bases and 11 bases respectively, with 17 bases between them. CDR3 amino acids: CASSWFPDGEQYF. The CDR3 DNA is TGTGCCAGCAGTTGGTTCCCTGATGGGGAGCAGTACTTC.

The chain recombines TRBV27 with TRBJ1-1, with D unresolved. From germline, CDR1 is MNHEY and CDR2 SMNVEV (reference sequence). Trimming pared 7 bases from V and 6 bases from J, leaving 12 bases between. There are 12 residues in the CDR3. This chain's CDR3 is CASTSPFAEAFF. CDR3 in DNA: TGTGCCAGCACCTCACCTTTCGCTGAAGCTTTCTTT.

The V gene is TRBV25-1, the J gene TRBJ1-2; no clear D. Trimming shortened V by 1 base and J by 6 bases, and 3 bases separated the two germline ends. Germline V gene sequence: CDR1 MGHDK, CDR2 SYGVNS. CDR3 length: 11 residues. CDR3 nucleotides: TGTGCCAGCAGTGAATCGGATGGCTACACCTTC. Translating gives CASSESDGYTF.

The rearrangement uses TRBV5-1 and TRBJ2-3, with TRBD1 identical over 8 bases. From germline, CDR1 is SGHRS and CDR2 YFSETQ. The CDR3 is made up of 15 amino acids. V was clipped by 7 bases and J by 4 bases; unmatched bases: 11. The CDR3 nucleotides are TGCGCCAGCCGACCTTGGACAGGGCTCCCAGATACGCAGTATTTT. Its protein is CASRPWTGLPDTQYF. Complete variable domain (other parts from reference TRBV5-1 and TRBJ2-3): KAGVTQTPRYLIKTRGQQVTLSCSPISGHRSVSWYQQTPGQGLQFLFEYFSETQRNKGNFPGRFSGRQFSNSRSEMNVSTLELGDSALYLCASRPWTGLPDTQYFGPGTRLTVL.

This clonotype was counted only a few times. This sequence joins TRBV14 and TRBJ2-5, with D unclear. The V and J ends lost 2 bases and 2 bases respectively, with 15 bases between them. CDR3 length: 16 amino acids. From germline, CDR1 is SGHDN and CDR2 FVKESK. CDR3 sequence (DNA): TGTGCCAGCAGCCAACGACTTTTTCAACCTCAAGAGACCCAGTACTTC. Its protein is CASSQRLFQPQETQYF.

This rearrangement joins TRBV19 to TRBJ2-2; D remains ambiguous. Deletions cut 3 bases from V and 7 bases from J, with 6 bases between. Per the germline V gene, CDR1 is LNHDA and CDR2 is SQIVND (reference sequence). The CDR3 is 12 amino acids. CDR3 region: CASSILGGELFF. DNA for the CDR3: TGTGCCAGTAGTATCTTAGGCGGGGAGCTGTTTTTT. Full variable domain (rest looked up from reference TRBV19 and TRBJ2-2): DGGITQSPKYLFRKEGQNVTLSCEQNLNHDAMYWYRQDPGQGLRLIYYSQIVNDFQKGDIAEGYSVSREKKESFPLTVTSAQKNPTAFYLCASSILGGELFFGEGSRLTVL.

This clonotype was seen ten or more times. The genes are TRBV7-7 and TRBJ2-3, with a possible D match to TRBD2 (5 bases). The germline V and J ends were trimmed by 5 bases and 4 bases, with 7 bases remaining between them. The CDR3 extends over 12 amino acids. Germline V gene lookup returns CDR1 SSHAT and CDR2 FNYEAQ (reference sequence). The CDR3 loop is CASSKLADTQYF. CDR3 coding DNA: TGTGCCAGCAGCAAACTAGCAGATACGCAGTATTTT.

As regards this clonotype: A much larger clone is a single base away; this may be a read error. The V gene is TRBV11-2, the J gene TRBJ1-2, with 7 bases that match TRBD1. Looked up from germline, CDR1 is SGHAT and CDR2 is FQNNGV. The CDR3 is 17 residues long. The CDR3 loop reads CASSLVSGQDSNYGFTF. CDR3 coding DNA: TGTGCCAGCAGCTTAGTCTCTGGACAGGACTCTAACTATGGCTTCACCTTC.

The V and J genes are TRBV27 and TRBJ2-5, with 7 bases fitting TRBD2. The closer fit of TRBJ2-7 to the DNA end suggests the J call may be wrong. The CDR3 spans 15 residues. Germline lookup yields CDR1 MNHEY and CDR2 SMNVEV (reference sequence). The CDR3 spells CASSLYWGRAFEQYF. CDR3 bases: TGTGCCAGCAGTTTATATTGGGGGAGGGCCTTCGAGCAGTACTTC.

This clonotype was counted between two and nine times. The chain links TRBV6-5 to TRBJ1-6; D is unresolved. CDR1 is MNHEY and CDR2 is SVGAGI in the germline V gene. This CDR3 has 15 residues. V gave up 0 bases and J gave up 7 bases, with 10 bases separating them. The DNA of the CDR3 is TGTGCCAGCAGTTACTCTGTCGGCAGCAATTCACCCCTCCACTTT. Protein product: CASSYSVGSNSPLHF.

This clonotype was detected many times. One junction end does not reproduce the germline sequence, and a read error may be involved. The chain carries TRBV5-1 and TRBJ1-1; D call uncertain. There are 14 residues in the CDR3. Germline CDR1 reads SGHRS; CDR2 reads YFSETQ. The CDR3, as DNA: TGTGCCAGCAGTCTAGACGGCCTGAACACTGAAGCTTTCTTT. It encodes CASSLDGLNTEAFF.